Listed below are T cell receptor beta chains from one sample, sequenced in a study of blood T cell repertoires in COVID-19. Produced via immunoSEQ multiplex PCR; TCRdb's table is partial and in-frame only. The sample consists of over 350,000 clones, about 87% of them appearing once. The sample taken for sequencing was PBMCs or T cells enriched from blood (not recorded which). Every receptor here comes from a woman aged 45-65 years who had recovered from COVID-19. The conserved cysteine and the conserved F or W are not part of the CDR3 here. Clone size is given for some rows only: seen once, a few or many times, or a class if the clone is expanded.

v_gene	abundance	j_gene	CDR3aa
TRBV7-2	NA	TRBJ2-1	ASSLVAGDNEQF
TRBV27	NA	TRBJ1-2	ASSTGGYNYGYT
TRBV29-1	NA	TRBJ2-7	SVEGATYEQY
TRBV18	NA	TRBJ1-2	ASSPSREGGYT
TRBV27	once	TRBJ1-5	ASSSGPPATGQPQH
TRBV7-9	NA	TRBJ1-1	ASSKTTGHQADTEAF
TRBV3-1/TRBV3-2	NA	TRBJ1-4	ASSQVRGQLF
TRBV18	NA	TRBJ1-1	ASSPPGTGIRNTEAF
TRBV24-1	NA	TRBJ1-1	ATSVVRGWTEAF
TRBV6-5	NA	TRBJ2-2	ASSYTGTGELF
TRBV29-1	NA	TRBJ1-1	SVEYRVGNTEAF
TRBV24-1	few	TRBJ2-1	ATGYGTSGGEQF
TRBV4-2	NA	TRBJ2-1	ASSQDLAGGGEQF
TRBV27	NA	TRBJ2-7	ASRTTTNSYEQY
TRBV27	NA	TRBJ1-6	ASRRQGESPLH
TRBV28	once	TRBJ2-7	ASSSPGPGTSEQY
TRBV12-3/TRBV12-4	NA	TRBJ1-5	ASRRTWNQPQH
TRBV29-1	NA	TRBJ1-2	SAEGRNYGYT
TRBV6-5	once	TRBJ2-2	ASSYSPSRELF
TRBV5-1	NA	TRBJ1-2	ASSLEQGRYGYT
TRBV27	NA	TRBJ1-6	ASSQYGGSPLH
TRBV5-1	NA	TRBJ1-2	ASRRTGSNYGYT
TRBV5-1	NA	TRBJ1-1	ASSPGQGAITEAF
TRBV18	NA	TRBJ2-1	ASSPLMGPAGDDNEQF
TRBV28	once	TRBJ2-2	ASSLFLLAGNTGELF
TRBV5-6	NA	TRBJ2-5	ASSYRVGQGAQY
TRBV2	NA	TRBJ2-2	ASSDQGLEVRELF
TRBV5-1	NA	TRBJ2-7	ASSFGTGRTYEQY
TRBV6-2/TRBV6-3	NA	TRBJ2-2	ASSPSDRRAGELF
TRBV6-1	few	TRBJ2-7	ASSESVRGFSYEQY
TRBV29-1	NA	TRBJ1-2	SVEGTANYGYT
TRBV21-1	NA	TRBJ2-1	ASSKDGQSSYNEQF
TRBV7-8	NA	TRBJ2-2	ASSTRRDRGTGELF
TRBV28	once	TRBJ2-2	ASRKQRWGANTGELF
TRBV7-3	NA	TRBJ2-3	ASSLASAASDTQY
TRBV5-1	NA	TRBJ2-1	ASSTGLAYNEQF
TRBV5-4	NA	TRBJ2-7	ASSFVDKYEQY
TRBV19	once	TRBJ2-3	ASSIDMPGFDTQY
TRBV19	NA	TRBJ1-4	ASSIDAWPSNEKLF
TRBV20-1	NA	TRBJ1-1	SASSTGLAAF
TRBV16	NA	TRBJ2-7	ASSQWGTGNEQY
TRBV4-3	NA	TRBJ1-2	ASRGTGARRGYGYT
TRBV3-1/TRBV3-2	NA	TRBJ1-3	ASSLSSGNTIY
TRBV4-1	NA	TRBJ1-3	ASSPRPEGVGGNTIY
TRBV25-1	NA	TRBJ2-1	ASETSGLNNEQF
TRBV6-2/TRBV6-3	NA	TRBJ2-1	ASSYPQNPTTTIIYNEQF